Listed here are 24 T cell receptor beta chains from one sample, sequenced in a study of T-cell memory formation after mild COVID-19. One entry per CDR3 protein, called by TCRdb with MiXCR from the 5' RACE reads. The sample yields just under 350,000 distinct CDR3 sequences, 10% to 15% seen once. The sequenced material came from PBMCs or a T cell subset sorted from them (not recorded which). These TCRs come from a man aged 18 to 30 who had mild COVID-19 (a few samples of this study predate the infection). Cell type and time point are not known.

This clonotype was picked up many times. The V gene is TRBV12-3 or TRBV12-4, the J gene TRBJ2-3; the D is unclear. The CDR3 is 13 residues long. The V gene lost 3 bases and the J gene lost 7 bases, with 11 bases spanning the gap. The CDR3 nucleotides are TGTGCCAGCAGTTTTGAACCTTCCAATACGCAGTATTTT. Its protein is CASSFEPSNTQYF.

This chain links TRBV7-9 with TRBJ2-7, with unresolved D. V was shortened by 1 base and J by 7 bases, with 11 bases between the two germline ends. CDR3 length: 13 residues. Germline-derived CDR1 and CDR2 are SEHNR and FQNEAQ (reference sequence). The CDR3 nucleotides read TGTGCCAGCAGCTTAGGCAGTCTACTTGAGCAGTACGTC. This translates into CASSLGSLLEQYV.

This clonotype turned up a few times. J is TRBJ2-1 and V is TRBV10-3, with 8 bases fitting TRBD1. The CDR3 runs to 11 residues. The germline V gene has CDR1 ENHRY and CDR2 SYGVKD. V shed 11 bases and J 7 bases; nucleotides not matched to a gene: 4. The CDR3 sequence: CAVTGENEQFF. The DNA for the CDR3 is TGTGCCGTGACAGGGGAAAATGAGCAGTTCTTC.

This chain uses TRBV5-1 with TRBJ2-6; 12 nucleotides agree with TRBD1. CDR1 SGHRS and CDR2 YFSETQ come from the germline V gene. V dropped 1 base and J dropped 3; count of bases not matched to a gene: 5. This CDR3 has 18 amino acids. As DNA, the CDR3 is TGCGCCAGCAGCTTGCGGGGACAGGGGGCGTATGGGGCCAACGTCCTGACTTTC. Its translation is CASSLRGQGAYGANVLTF.

This clonotype occurred a few times. V is TRBV7-8 and J is TRBJ2-7; 8 bases fit TRBD1. V lost 4 bases and J lost 4; bases outside the gene matches: 3. From germline, CDR1 is SGHVS and CDR2 FQNEAQ. This CDR3 has 13 residues. CDR3 bases: TGTGCCAGCAGCTGGACAGGGAGGTACGAGCAGTACGTC. As protein: CASSWTGRYEQYV.

The table lists this clonotype with a few counts. This sequence joins TRBV6-2 or TRBV6-3 and TRBJ1-5; weak D call: TRBD1 (6 bases). This CDR3 contains 15 residues. The V and J ends lost 6 bases and 6 bases respectively, with 18 bases between them. The germline gives CDR1 MNHEY, CDR2 SVGEGT. The CDR3 DNA is TGTGCCAGCAGCTCCGGGACAAGGGAGGTTCAGCCCCAGCATTTT. It codes for CASSSGTREVQPQHF.

This clonotype appeared a few times. The chain employs TRBV25-1 and TRBJ2-5, with 8 bases that match TRBD1. The CDR3 is made up of 15 amino acids. Germline trimming cut 3 bases from V and 4 bases from J; bases unmatched to any gene: 7. Germline V gives CDR1 MGHDK, CDR2 SYGVNS. The CDR3 bases are TGTGCCAGCAGTGAGTGGACAGGGTCAGGAGAGACCCAGTACTTC. It yields the protein CASSEWTGSGETQYF. Drawing the rest from reference TRBV25-1 and TRBJ2-5, the complete variable domain is EADIYQTPRYLVIGTGKKITLECSQTMGHDKMYWYQQDPGMELHLIHYSYGVNSTEKGDLSSESTVSRIRTEHFPLTLESARPSHTSQYLCASSEWTGSGETQYFGPGTRLLVL.

V usage is TRBV6-1 and J usage is TRBJ1-4; tentative D call: TRBD1 (6 bases). Trimming took off 10 bases at V and 7 bases at J, with 19 bases between the two ends. This CDR3 has 14 amino acids. The V gene's germline CDR1 is MNHNS and CDR2 SASEGT. The CDR3 nucleotides are TGTGCCACCCCGGGGGGGGCCTTGGCTGAAAAACTGTTTTTT. Protein: CATPGGALAEKLFF.

The rearrangement joins TRBV5-5 to TRBJ1-1; TRBD1 is a possible D gene (6 bases). V lost 2 bases and J lost 5, with 10 bases in between. Germline V gives CDR1 SGHKS, CDR2 YYEKEE (reference sequence). This CDR3 comprises 13 residues. The CDR3 DNA reads TGTGCCAGCAGCTTTGTGGGGACAACTGAAGCTTTCTTT. This translates into CASSFVGTTEAFF.

The genes are TRBV7-3 and TRBJ2-1, with D unresolved. The CDR3 is made up of 14 amino acids. Between the trimmed V and J ends, which lost 1 base and 10 bases, there was a span of 14 bases. Germline values: CDR1 SGHTA, CDR2 FQGTGA. CDR3 in DNA: TGTGCCAGCAGCTTAATATCTGGCAGCAAGGAGCAGTTCTTC. Translated: CASSLISGSKEQFF.

Turning to this clonotype: A much larger clone lies one base from this, so it may be a read error. The gene calls are TRBV6-6 and TRBJ2-7, with D tentatively TRBD2 (6 bases). Germline CDR1 reads MNHNY; CDR2 reads SVGAGI (reference sequence). This CDR3 comprises 16 residues. Trimming cost V 5 bases and J 0 bases, with 17 bases left between them. The DNA for the CDR3 is TGTGCCAGCAGTGACCTAAGGCGGGGCAGCTCCTACGAGCAGTACTTC. Encoded protein: CASSDLRRGSSYEQYF.

The chain links TRBV7-9 to TRBJ2-5; possible D gene TRBD2, 6 bases. CDR3 size: 14 residues. CDR1 is SEHNR, CDR2 FQNEAQ, per germline (reference sequence). V was pared by 4 bases and J by 5 bases, with 14 bases between. The CDR3 DNA is TGTGCCAGCAGCTCTCCCCGGGGGTCGGAGACCCAGTACTTC. Protein: CASSSPRGSETQYF.

This clonotype was recorded a few times. V is TRBV6-6 and J is TRBJ2-1; 11 bases fit TRBD2. CDR1 is MNHNY, CDR2 SVGAGI, per germline (reference sequence). This CDR3 spans 14 amino acids. With V trimmed by 7 bases and J by 6 bases, 5 bases remained unmatched. The CDR3 here is CASTFSGGANEQFF. The CDR3 DNA reads TGTGCCAGCACTTTTAGCGGGGGGGCCAATGAGCAGTTCTTC.

V and J are TRBV20-1 and TRBJ2-7; D is unclear. The CDR3 consists of 12 residues. V lost 3 bases and J 3 bases, leaving 9 bases between the germline ends. Germline V gene lookup returns CDR1 DFQATT and CDR2 SNEGSKA (reference sequence). CDR3 nucleotides: TGCAGTGCTAGCCGTCCAGGCTACGAGCAGTACGTC. The encoded protein is CSASRPGYEQYV.

The V and J genes are TRBV7-3 and TRBJ2-7, with TRBD2 identical over 8 bases. This CDR3 comprises 14 residues. Unmatched junction bases numbered 4, after V lost 4 bases and J lost 2 bases. Germline assignment: CDR1 SGHTA and CDR2 FQGTGA. The CDR3 nucleotides are TGTGCCAGCAGCTCCCGGGGGGGCCCCTACGAGCAGTACTTC. Translation: CASSSRGGPYEQYF.

This clonotype was picked up many times. This sequence joins TRBV18 and TRBJ2-7, with D perhaps TRBD2 (6 bases). Deletions cut 4 bases from V and 2 bases from J, with 9 bases between. Germline V gives CDR1 KGHSH, CDR2 LQKENI. CDR3 length equals 13 residues. The CDR3 spells CASSLGGPYEQYF. Written as DNA, the CDR3 is TGTGCCAGCTCACTCGGGGGACCCTACGAGCAGTACTTC.

This clonotype showed up just a few times. CDR3 DNA: TGTGCCAGCAAGGGCGCTAGGAGCTACAATGAGCAGTTCTTC. Encoded protein: CASKGARSYNEQFF. This chain links TRBV3-1 with TRBJ2-1; D is unclear. V lost 7 bases and J lost 3, with 13 bases in between. This CDR3 is built from 14 residues. From germline, CDR1 is LGHDT and CDR2 YNNKEL (reference sequence).

This clonotype was seen a few times. V and J are TRBV5-1 and TRBJ1-1; D perhaps matches TRBD1 (6 bases). This CDR3 region has 15 residues. CDR1 is SGHRS and CDR2 is YFSETQ in the germline V gene. The V gene lost 6 bases and the J gene lost 3 bases, with 18 bases spanning the gap. CDR3 in DNA: TGCGCCAGCAACGTCGGGGGAGCAGGGGACACTGAAGCTTTCTTT. Amino acids: CASNVGGAGDTEAFF.

This clonotype was counted many times. V gene TRBV14 combines with J gene TRBJ1-4, with 11 positions matching TRBD1. Germline-derived CDR1 and CDR2 are SGHDN and FVKESK. V was clipped by 5 bases and J by 7 bases; unmatched bases: 3. The CDR3 extends over 14 amino acids. The CDR3 spells CASSVGTGGEKLFF. The CDR3 bases are TGTGCCAGCAGCGTAGGGACAGGGGGTGAAAAACTGTTTTTT.

The chain carries TRBV20-1 and TRBJ2-2; D is uncertain. The CDR3 has 12 amino acids. CDR1 and CDR2 (germline): DFQATT, SNEGSKA (reference sequence). V gave up 3 bases and J gave up 4 bases, with 6 bases separating them. CDR3 residues: CSASQPTGELFF. CDR3 nucleotides: TGCAGTGCTAGCCAGCCCACCGGGGAGCTGTTTTTT.

V gene TRBV5-1 combines with J gene TRBJ2-5; no definite D call. The V end lost 4 bases, the J end lost 5 bases, and 18 bases lay between the germline ends. This CDR3 region has 15 residues. Germline CDR1 reads SGHRS; CDR2 reads YFSETQ. The CDR3 sequence: CASSNGSRRAETQYF. The DNA of the CDR3 is TGCGCCAGCAGCAACGGGTCCCGCCGGGCGGAGACCCAGTACTTC.

The chain has TRBV10-3 and TRBJ1-1, with D unresolved. The V and J ends lost 0 bases and 3 bases respectively, with 11 bases between them. The CDR3 runs to 15 residues. Germline values: CDR1 ENHRY, CDR2 SYGVKD. CDR3 nucleotides: TGTGCCATCAGTGAGTCGTCGTTGACCCACACTGAAGCTTTCTTT. The encoded protein is CAISESSLTHTEAFF.

The genes are TRBV12-3 or TRBV12-4 and TRBJ2-6; no reliable D call. V lost 8 bases and J lost 2, with 19 bases in between. This CDR3 is built from 17 residues. CDR3 nucleotides: TGTGCCAGCTCACTTGGGGTACCCTCGGCTGGGGCCAACGTCCTGACTTTC. This translates into CASSLGVPSAGANVLTF.

The chain is built from TRBV6-5 and TRBJ1-2; the D gene is possibly TRBD1 (6 bases). Trimming removed 6 bases at V and 4 bases at J, with 12 bases between. CDR3 length equals 13 residues. In germline, CDR1 is MNHEY, CDR2 SVGAGI. CDR3 amino acids: CASSSRGAYGYTF. The CDR3 DNA follows: TGTGCCAGCAGCTCCAGGGGCGCCTATGGCTACACCTTC.